Listed here are 15 T cell receptor beta chains from one sample, sequenced in a study of blood T cells in healthy people across ages (dated by TCRdb to between 2014 and 2017). The protocol used for the library was 5' RACE. Sequencing instrument: Illumina HiSeq 2500. The second PCR ran for roughly 7 to 12 cycles and used a J-beta primer mix along with a sample-barcoded 5' primer. TCRdb ran its own pipeline on the public reads, namely fastp trimming at Q25 and MiXCR clone calling, and kept in-frame beta chains. A single entry per CDR3 protein holds the most common genes and DNA from its merged rows. This sample is represented by 800,000 to 950,000 distinct CDR3 sequences; about 29% of them were singletons. Clones ranked in the top ten supply about a tenth of the sample. These data were also filed under a second study, of T cells of mothers and their children.

The specimen was blood. These TCRs come from a woman aged 40 to 50 in good health.

In its sample, this clonotype was seen once. A much larger clone differs by one base, so this may be a read error. It is likely a read error, because the conserved phenylalanine at the end of the CDR3 is missing. The chain joins TRBV7-8 to TRBJ2-5; D call uncertain. The CDR3 sequence is 15 residues long. The V end was cut by 1 base, the J end by 2 bases, with 11 bases between. CDR1 is SGHVS, CDR2 FQNEAQ, per germline. For the CDR3, the DNA is TGTGCCAGCAGCTTAGGGGTCCTCTCTCAAGAGACCCAGTACTGC. This codes for CASSLGVLSQETQYC.

This clonotype was seen a few times. This chain's CDR3 is CASSQDLRTGGANYGYTF. The CDR3 nucleotides are TGCGCCAGCAGCCAAGATCTCCGGACAGGGGGAGCTAACTATGGCTACACCTTC. The chain combines TRBV4-3 with TRBJ1-2, with TRBD1 matching over 10 bases. The CDR3 is 18 amino acids. The trim removed 0 bases at V and 0 bases at J, leaving 7 bases unmatched. Per the germline V gene, CDR1 is LGHNA and CDR2 is YSLEER.

This clonotype was counted between two and nine times. The V gene is TRBV20-1, the J gene TRBJ2-3; D is unclear. From germline, CDR1 is DFQATT and CDR2 SNEGSKA (reference sequence). CDR3 length: 14 residues. V was cut by 0 bases and J by 8 bases, with 15 bases left in between. CDR3 region: CSARDQGYIPTQYF. DNA of the CDR3: TGCAGTGCTAGAGATCAAGGCTATATCCCTACGCAGTATTTT.

The sample holds a few counts of this clonotype. V gene TRBV20-1 combines with J gene TRBJ2-2; TRBD1 agrees at 8 bases. V was pared by 1 base and J by 1 base, with 8 bases of the junction left unmatched. Germline assignment: CDR1 DFQATT and CDR2 SNEGSKA (reference sequence). The length of the CDR3 is 17 residues. The CDR3 reads CSARATPGTGNTGELFF. The CDR3 coding sequence is TGCAGTGCTAGAGCAACACCCGGGACAGGGAACACCGGGGAGCTGTTTTTT.

The genes are TRBV2 and TRBJ2-4, with D possibly matching TRBD2 (5 bases). The last part of the DNA fits TRBJ2-7 better; the J call may be wrong. Germline V lookup: CDR1 SNHLY, CDR2 FYNNEI. The CDR3 loop spans 14 amino acids. CDR3 nucleotides: TGTGCCAGCAGTGAAGGAGCGGAGACCTACGAGCAGTACTTC. Protein product: CASSEGAETYEQYF.

This clonotype was detected ten times or more. Compared with germline, one end of the junction differs, possibly owing to a read error. This chain joins TRBV25-1 and TRBJ2-1; 8 nucleotides agree with TRBD1. This CDR3 comprises 15 residues. The germline V gene encodes CDR1 MGHDK and CDR2 SYGVNS. The DNA of the CDR3 is TGTGCCAGCAGTGACCCGGACAGGGTCTACGATGAGCAGTTCTTC. It codes for CASSDPDRVYDEQFF.

This chain joins TRBV5-6 and TRBJ2-1, with TRBD1 matching 9 bases. The CDR3 spans 16 residues. Germline CDR1 is SGHDT and CDR2 is YYEEEE. Trimming at V came to 7 bases and at J to 8 bases, leaving 16 bases not matched to a gene. CDR3 sequence: CASGDVTGGAYDEQFF. CDR3 DNA: TGTGCCAGCGGCGATGTTACAGGGGGCGCTTACGATGAGCAGTTCTTC.

J is TRBJ2-3 and V is TRBV20-1; weak D call: TRBD1 (6 bases). The CDR3 contains 17 residues. Germline V lookup: CDR1 DFQATT, CDR2 SNEGSKA (reference sequence). V lost 0 bases to trimming and J lost 0 bases, with 16 bases between them. CDR3 amino acids: CSAREYSGHRSTDTQYF. CDR3 in DNA: TGCAGTGCTAGAGAGTATTCGGGACACCGTAGCACAGATACGCAGTATTTT.

The J gene is TRBJ2-7, the V gene TRBV27; D is ambiguous. V was cut by 3 bases and J by 5 bases, with 20 bases left in between. The germline V gene encodes CDR1 MNHEY and CDR2 SMNVEV (reference sequence). The CDR3 runs 16 residues. The CDR3 is CASSFSSQSQRNEQYF. As DNA, the CDR3 is TGTGCCAGCAGTTTTAGCTCACAGTCCCAAAGGAACGAGCAGTACTTC.

The sample holds many counts of this clonotype. The genes are TRBV7-6 and TRBJ1-2; TRBD1 might be the D (6 bases). The germline V and J ends were trimmed by 1 base and 1 base, with 16 bases remaining between them. The CDR3 covers 17 residues. Germline assignment: CDR1 SGHVS and CDR2 FNYEAQ. CDR3 region: CASSLVGGGGFNYGYTF. CDR3 nucleotides: TGTGCCAGCAGCTTAGTGGGTGGAGGGGGGTTTAACTATGGCTACACCTTC. Full variable domain (missing parts from reference TRBV7-6 and TRBJ1-2): GAGVSQSPRYKVTKRGQDVALRCDPISGHVSLYWYRQALGQGPEFLTYFNYEAQQDKSGLPNDRFSAERPEGSISTLTIQRTEQRDSAMYRCASSLVGGGGFNYGYTFGSGTRLTVV.

The chain has TRBV28 and TRBJ2-5; 10 nucleotides align to TRBD2. The CDR3 is 17 amino acids. V lost 2 bases, J lost 5 bases, and 11 bases stayed unmatched. Germline V gene sequence: CDR1 MDHEN, CDR2 SYDVKM. This CDR3 is CASSLMGVAGGVETQYF. The CDR3 nucleotides are TGTGCCAGCAGTTTAATGGGAGTAGCGGGGGGCGTTGAGACCCAGTACTTC.

With respect to this clonotype: Just one base apart from a much larger clone, this may be a read error. This sequence joins TRBV5-1 and TRBJ2-7, with 7 bases lining up with TRBD1. This CDR3 has 14 residues. Germline CDR1 and CDR2: SGHRS and YFSETQ. The V and J ends lost 4 bases and 8 bases, in that order; junction bases with no gene match: 12. The CDR3 coding sequence is TGCGCCAGCAGCCACGCGACAGGGCAGGTTAAGCAGTACTTC. This sequence encodes CASSHATGQVKQYF. Together with reference TRBV5-1 and TRBJ2-7, the CDR3 gives the full variable domain: KAGVTQTPRYLIKTRGQQVTLSCSPISGHRSVSWYQQTPGQGLQFLFEYFSETQRNKGNFPGRFSGRQFSNSRSEMNVSTLELGDSALYLCASSHATGQVKQYFGPGTRLTVT.

The chain couples TRBV29-1 to TRBJ2-3; a weak D match, TRBD1 (7 bases). CDR1 and CDR2 (germline): SQVTM, ANQGSEA. The CDR3 covers 15 residues. V was clipped by 2 bases and J by 3 bases, with 15 bases between them. In DNA, the CDR3 is TGCAGCGTTGAACAACAGACAGGGAGGACAGATACGCAGTATTTT. This encodes CSVEQQTGRTDTQYF.

The chain carries TRBV28 and TRBJ2-5; TRBD1 matches 9 bases. The CDR3 has 15 amino acids. Germline CDR1 is MDHEN and CDR2 is SYDVKM. V shed 3 bases, J shed 1 base, and the junction held 3 bases outside the gene matches. The CDR3 nucleotides read TGTGCCAGCAGTTTCCTACAGGGGGCCCAAGAGACCCAGTACTTC. Translated, it gives CASSFLQGAQETQYF.

In this sample, this clonotype turned up many times. CDR3 nucleotide sequence: TGTGCCAGCAGCTTAGAAGTCCCATACAATGAGCAGTTCTTC. This sequence encodes CASSLEVPYNEQFF. The V and J genes are TRBV7-9 and TRBJ2-1; D ambiguous. Trimming removed 1 base at V and 4 bases at J, with 8 bases between. The CDR3 covers 14 residues. The germline V gene encodes CDR1 SEHNR and CDR2 FQNEAQ (reference sequence).